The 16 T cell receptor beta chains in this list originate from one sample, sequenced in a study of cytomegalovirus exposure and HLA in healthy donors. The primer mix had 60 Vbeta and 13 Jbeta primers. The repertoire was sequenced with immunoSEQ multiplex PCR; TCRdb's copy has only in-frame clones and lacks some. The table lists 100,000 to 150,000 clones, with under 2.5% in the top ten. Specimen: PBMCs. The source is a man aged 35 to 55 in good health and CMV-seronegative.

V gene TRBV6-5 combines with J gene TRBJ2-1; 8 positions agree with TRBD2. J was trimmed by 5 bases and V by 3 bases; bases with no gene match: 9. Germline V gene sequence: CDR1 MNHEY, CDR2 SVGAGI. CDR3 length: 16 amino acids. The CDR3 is CASSYSRGGPHNEQFF. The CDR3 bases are TGTGCCAGCAGTTATTCCCGGGGGGGCCCCCACAATGAGCAGTTCTTC.

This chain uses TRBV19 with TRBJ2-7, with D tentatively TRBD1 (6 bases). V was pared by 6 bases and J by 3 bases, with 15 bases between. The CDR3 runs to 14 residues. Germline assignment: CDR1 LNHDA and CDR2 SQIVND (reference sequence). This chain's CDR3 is CASSPRGQFYEQYF. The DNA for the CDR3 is TGTGCCAGTAGCCCAAGGGGACAATTCTACGAGCAGTACTTC. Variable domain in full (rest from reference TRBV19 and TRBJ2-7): DGGITQSPKYLFRKEGQNVTLSCEQNLNHDAMYWYRQDPGQGLRLIYYSQIVNDFQKGDIAEGYSVSREKKESFPLTVTSAQKNPTAFYLCASSPRGQFYEQYFGPGTRLTVT.

The chain's CDR3 is CASSSGLLETQYF. CDR3 DNA: TGTGCCAGCAGTTCGGGACTATTGGAGACCCAGTACTTC. J is TRBJ2-5 and V is TRBV5-5, with 7 positions matching TRBD2. This CDR3 is 13 amino acids long. J lost 5 bases, V lost 5 bases, and 6 bases had no gene match. Germline-derived CDR1 and CDR2 are SGHKS and YYEKEE (reference sequence).

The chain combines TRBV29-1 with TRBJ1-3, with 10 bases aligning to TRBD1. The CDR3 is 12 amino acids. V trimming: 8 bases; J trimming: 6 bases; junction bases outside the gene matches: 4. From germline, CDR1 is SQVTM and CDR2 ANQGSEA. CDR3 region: CSIGTGANTIYF. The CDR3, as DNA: TGCAGCATTGGGACAGGGGCAAACACCATATATTTT. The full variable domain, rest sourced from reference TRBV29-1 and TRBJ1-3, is SAVISQKPSRDICQRGTSLTIQCQVDSQVTMMFWYRQQPGQSLTLIATANQGSEATYESGFVIDKFPISRPNLTFSTLTVSNMSPEDSSIYLCSIGTGANTIYFGEGSWLTVV.

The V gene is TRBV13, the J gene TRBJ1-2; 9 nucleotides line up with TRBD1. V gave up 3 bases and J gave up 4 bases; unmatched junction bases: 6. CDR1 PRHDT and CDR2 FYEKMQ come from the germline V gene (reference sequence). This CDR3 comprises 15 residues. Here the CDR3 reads CASSLGTGMRYGYTF. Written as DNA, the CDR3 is TGTGCCAGCAGCTTGGGGACAGGGATGCGCTATGGCTACACCTTC. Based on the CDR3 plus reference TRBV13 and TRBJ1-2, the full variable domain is AAGVIQSPRHLIKEKRETATLKCYPIPRHDTVYWYQQGPGQDPQFLISFYEKMQSDKGSIPDRFSAQQFSDYHSELNMSSLELGDSALYFCASSLGTGMRYGYTFGSGTRLTVV.

CDR3 in DNA: TGTGCCAGCAGCTCCGACTATCGAGGGATTCAGTACTTC. Amino acids: CASSSDYRGIQYF. The V call is TRBV11-2, the J call TRBJ2-7; TRBD2 might be the D (5 bases). Trimming took off 4 bases at V and 10 bases at J, with 17 bases between the two ends. This CDR3 contains 13 residues. Germline V lookup: CDR1 SGHAT, CDR2 FQNNGV.

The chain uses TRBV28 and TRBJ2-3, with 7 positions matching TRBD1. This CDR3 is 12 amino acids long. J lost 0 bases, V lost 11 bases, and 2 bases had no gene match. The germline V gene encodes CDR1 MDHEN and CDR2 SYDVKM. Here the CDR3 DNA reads TGTGCCGGGGGACAGAGCACAGATACGCAGTATTTT. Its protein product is CAGGQSTDTQYF.

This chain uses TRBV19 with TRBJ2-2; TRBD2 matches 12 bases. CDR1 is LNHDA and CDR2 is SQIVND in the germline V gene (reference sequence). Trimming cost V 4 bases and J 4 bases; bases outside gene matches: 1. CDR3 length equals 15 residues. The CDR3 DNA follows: TGTGCCAGTAGTACACTAGCGGGAGGCACCGGGGAGCTGTTTTTT. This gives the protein CASSTLAGGTGELFF.

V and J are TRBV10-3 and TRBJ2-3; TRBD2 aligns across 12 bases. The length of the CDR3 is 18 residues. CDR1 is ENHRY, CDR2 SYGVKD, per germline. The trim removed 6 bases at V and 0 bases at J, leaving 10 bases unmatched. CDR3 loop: CAISDDAGLAGSTDTQYF. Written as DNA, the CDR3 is TGTGCCATCAGCGATGACGCAGGACTAGCGGGGAGCACAGATACGCAGTATTTT.

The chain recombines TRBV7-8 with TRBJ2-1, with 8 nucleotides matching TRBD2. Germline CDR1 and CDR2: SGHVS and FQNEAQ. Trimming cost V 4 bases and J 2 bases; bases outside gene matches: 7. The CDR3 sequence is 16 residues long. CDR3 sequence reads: CASSSIVAGPYNEQFF. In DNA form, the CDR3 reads TGTGCCAGCAGCTCAATAGTAGCGGGACCCTACAATGAGCAGTTCTTC.

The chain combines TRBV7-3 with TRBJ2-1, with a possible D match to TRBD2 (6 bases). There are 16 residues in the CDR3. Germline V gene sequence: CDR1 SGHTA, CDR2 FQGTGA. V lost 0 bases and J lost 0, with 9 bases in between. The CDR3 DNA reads TGTGCCAGCAGCTTAACTGGCGGGACCTCCTACAATGAGCAGTTCTTC. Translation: CASSLTGGTSYNEQFF.

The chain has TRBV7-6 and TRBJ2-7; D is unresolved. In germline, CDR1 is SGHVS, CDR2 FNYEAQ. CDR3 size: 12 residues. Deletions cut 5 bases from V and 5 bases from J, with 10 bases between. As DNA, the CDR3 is TGTGCCAGCAGCCTAACTCGGGACGAGCAGTACTTC. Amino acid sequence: CASSLTRDEQYF.

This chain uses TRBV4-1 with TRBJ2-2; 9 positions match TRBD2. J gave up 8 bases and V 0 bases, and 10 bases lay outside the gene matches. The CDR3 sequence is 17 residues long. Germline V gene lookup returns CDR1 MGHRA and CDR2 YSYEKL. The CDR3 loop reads CASSQDLAGGPSGELFF. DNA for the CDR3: TGCGCCAGCAGCCAAGATTTGGCGGGAGGGCCATCGGGGGAGCTGTTTTTT.

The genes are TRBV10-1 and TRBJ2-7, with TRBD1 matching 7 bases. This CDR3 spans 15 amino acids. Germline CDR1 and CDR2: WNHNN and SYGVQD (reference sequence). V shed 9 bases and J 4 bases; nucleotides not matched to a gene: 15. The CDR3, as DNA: TGCGCCAGTCGCCGGGACAGATCCTTTTTTTACGAGCAGTACTTC. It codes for CASRRDRSFFYEQYF.

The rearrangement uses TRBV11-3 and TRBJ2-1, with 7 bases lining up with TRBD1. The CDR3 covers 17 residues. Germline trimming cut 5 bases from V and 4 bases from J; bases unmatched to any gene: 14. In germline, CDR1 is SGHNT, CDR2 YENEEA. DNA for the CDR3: TGTGCCAGCAGCCTAGGGATACCGGGACAGACTTACAATGAGCAGTTCTTC. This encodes CASSLGIPGQTYNEQFF. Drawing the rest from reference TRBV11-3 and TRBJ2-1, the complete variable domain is EAGVVQSPRYKIIEKKQPVAFWCNPISGHNTLYWYLQNLGQGPELLIRYENEEAVDDSQLPKDRFSAERLKGVDSTLKIQPAELGDSAVYLCASSLGIPGQTYNEQFFGPGTRLTVL.

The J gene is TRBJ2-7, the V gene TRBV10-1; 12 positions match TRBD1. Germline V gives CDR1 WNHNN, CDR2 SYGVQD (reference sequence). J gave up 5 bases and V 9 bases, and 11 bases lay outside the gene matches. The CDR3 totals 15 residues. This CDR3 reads CARVPGQGAKNEQYF. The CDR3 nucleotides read TGCGCCAGGGTGCCGGGACAGGGGGCTAAAAACGAGCAGTACTTC.